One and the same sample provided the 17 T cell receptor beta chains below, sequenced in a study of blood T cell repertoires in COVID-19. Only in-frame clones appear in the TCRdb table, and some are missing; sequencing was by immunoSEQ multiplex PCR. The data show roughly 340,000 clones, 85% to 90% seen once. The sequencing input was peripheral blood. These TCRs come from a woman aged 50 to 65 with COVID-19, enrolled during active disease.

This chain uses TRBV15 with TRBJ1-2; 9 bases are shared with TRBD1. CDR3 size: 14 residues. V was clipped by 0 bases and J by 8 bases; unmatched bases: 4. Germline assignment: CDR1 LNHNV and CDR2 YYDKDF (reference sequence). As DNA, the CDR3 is TGTGCCACCAGCAGAGAGGGACAGGGTTACGGCTACACCTTC. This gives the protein CATSREGQGYGYTF. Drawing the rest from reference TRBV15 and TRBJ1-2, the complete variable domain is DAMVIQNPRYQVTQFGKPVTLSCSQTLNHNVMYWYQQKSSQAPKLLFHYYDKDFNNEADTPDNFQSRRPNTSFCFLDIRSPGLGDTAMYLCATSREGQGYGYTFGSGTRLTVV.

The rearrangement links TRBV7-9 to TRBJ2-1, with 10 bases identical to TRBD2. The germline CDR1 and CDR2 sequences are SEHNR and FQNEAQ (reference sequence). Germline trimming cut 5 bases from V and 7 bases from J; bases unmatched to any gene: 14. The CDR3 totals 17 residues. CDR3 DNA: TGTGCCAGCAGCGTCTCCCTGAGCGGGAGGGGAGGGAATGAGCAGTTCTTC. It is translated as CASSVSLSGRGGNEQFF. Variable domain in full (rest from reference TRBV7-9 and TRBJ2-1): DTGVSQNPRHKITKRGQNVTFRCDPISEHNRLYWYRQTLGQGPEFLTYFQNEAQLEKSRLLSDRFSAERPKGSFSTLEIQRTEQGDSAMYLCASSVSLSGRGGNEQFFGPGTRLTVL.

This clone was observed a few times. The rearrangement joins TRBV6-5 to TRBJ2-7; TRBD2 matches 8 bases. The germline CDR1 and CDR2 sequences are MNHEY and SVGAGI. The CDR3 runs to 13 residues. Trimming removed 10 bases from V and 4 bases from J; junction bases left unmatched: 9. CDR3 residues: CATHSGAAYEQYF. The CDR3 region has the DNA TGTGCCACCCATAGCGGGGCTGCATACGAGCAGTACTTC.

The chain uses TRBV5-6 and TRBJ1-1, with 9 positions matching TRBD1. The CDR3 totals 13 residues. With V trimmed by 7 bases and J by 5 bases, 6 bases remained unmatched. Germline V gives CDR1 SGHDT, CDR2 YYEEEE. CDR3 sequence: CASGRQGGTEAFF. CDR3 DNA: TGTGCCAGCGGCCGACAGGGGGGGACTGAAGCTTTCTTT.

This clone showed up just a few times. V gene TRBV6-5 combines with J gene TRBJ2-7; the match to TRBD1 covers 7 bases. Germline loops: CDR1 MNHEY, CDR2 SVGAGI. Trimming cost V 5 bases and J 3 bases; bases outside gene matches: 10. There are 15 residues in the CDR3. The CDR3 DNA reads TGTGCCAGCAGTACCCCGGAGACAGGGCTCTACGAGCAGTACTTC. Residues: CASSTPETGLYEQYF.

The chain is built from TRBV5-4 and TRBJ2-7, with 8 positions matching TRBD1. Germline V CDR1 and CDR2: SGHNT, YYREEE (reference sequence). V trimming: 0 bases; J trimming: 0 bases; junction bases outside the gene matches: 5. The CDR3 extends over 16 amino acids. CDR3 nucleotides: TGTGCCAGCAGCTTGGCGCAGGGGGCGACCTCCTACGAGCAGTACTTC. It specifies CASSLAQGATSYEQYF.

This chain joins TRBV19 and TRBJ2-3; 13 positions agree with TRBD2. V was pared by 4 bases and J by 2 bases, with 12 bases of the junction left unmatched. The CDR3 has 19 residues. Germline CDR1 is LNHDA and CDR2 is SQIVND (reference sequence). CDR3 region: CASSRDTSGRASHTDTQYF. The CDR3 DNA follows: TGTGCCAGTAGTAGGGACACTAGCGGGAGGGCCTCTCACACAGATACGCAGTATTTT.

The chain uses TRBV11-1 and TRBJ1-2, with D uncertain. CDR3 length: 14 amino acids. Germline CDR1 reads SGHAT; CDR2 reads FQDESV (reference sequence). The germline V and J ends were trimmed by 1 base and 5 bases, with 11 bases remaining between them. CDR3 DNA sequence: TGTGCCAGCAGCTTAGGCATGATGGAGTATGGCTACACCTTC. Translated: CASSLGMMEYGYTF.

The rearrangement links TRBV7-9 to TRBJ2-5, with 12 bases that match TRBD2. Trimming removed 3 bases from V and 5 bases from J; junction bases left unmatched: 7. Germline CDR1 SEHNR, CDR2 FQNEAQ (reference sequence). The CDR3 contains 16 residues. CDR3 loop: CASSFLAGGPSETQYF. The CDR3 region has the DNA TGTGCCAGCAGCTTCCTAGCGGGAGGGCCTTCGGAGACCCAGTACTTC.

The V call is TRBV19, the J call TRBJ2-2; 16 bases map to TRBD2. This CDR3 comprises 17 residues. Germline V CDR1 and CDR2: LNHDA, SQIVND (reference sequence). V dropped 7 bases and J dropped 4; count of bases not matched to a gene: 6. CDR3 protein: CASTGTSGRASTGELFF. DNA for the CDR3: TGTGCCAGTACCGGGACTAGCGGGAGGGCGAGCACCGGGGAGCTGTTTTTT. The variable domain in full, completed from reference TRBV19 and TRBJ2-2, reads DGGITQSPKYLFRKEGQNVTLSCEQNLNHDAMYWYRQDPGQGLRLIYYSQIVNDFQKGDIAEGYSVSREKKESFPLTVTSAQKNPTAFYLCASTGTSGRASTGELFFGEGSRLTVL.

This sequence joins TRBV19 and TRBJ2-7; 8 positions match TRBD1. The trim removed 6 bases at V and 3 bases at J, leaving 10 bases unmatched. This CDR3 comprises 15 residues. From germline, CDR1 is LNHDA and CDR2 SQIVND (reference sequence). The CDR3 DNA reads TGTGCCAGTAGCGCAGGGGGCTTCGAGAACTACGAGCAGTACTTC. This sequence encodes CASSAGGFENYEQYF.

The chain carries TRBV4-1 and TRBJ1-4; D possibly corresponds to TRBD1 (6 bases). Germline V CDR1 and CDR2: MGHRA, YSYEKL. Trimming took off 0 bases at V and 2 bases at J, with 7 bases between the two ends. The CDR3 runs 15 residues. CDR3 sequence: CASSQDQGTNEKLFF. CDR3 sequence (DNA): TGCGCCAGCAGCCAAGATCAGGGGACTAATGAAAAACTGTTTTTT.

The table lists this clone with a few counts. CDR3 DNA: TGTGCCAGCAGTCCGCCCAGGGCGGGACGGGGGATGAATGAGCAGTTCTTC. It encodes CASSPPRAGRGMNEQFF. The chain joins TRBV6-2 or TRBV6-3 to TRBJ2-1, with D maybe TRBD2 (6 bases). The CDR3 extends over 17 amino acids. The V and J ends lost 5 bases and 7 bases respectively, with 24 bases between them. Germline V gene lookup returns CDR1 MNHEY and CDR2 SVGEGT.

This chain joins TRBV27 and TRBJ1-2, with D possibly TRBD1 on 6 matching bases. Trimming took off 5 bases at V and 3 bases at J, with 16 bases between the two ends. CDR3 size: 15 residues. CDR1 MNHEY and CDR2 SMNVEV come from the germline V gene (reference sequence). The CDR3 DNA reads TGTGCCAGCAGTCTAAGCTCGGGGGGCCACTATGGCTACACCTTC. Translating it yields CASSLSSGGHYGYTF.

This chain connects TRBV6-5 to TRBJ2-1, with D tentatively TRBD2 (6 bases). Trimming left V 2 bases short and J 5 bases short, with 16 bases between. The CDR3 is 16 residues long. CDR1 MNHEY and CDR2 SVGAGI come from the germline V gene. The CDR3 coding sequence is TGTGCCAGCAGTTACGGCCAGGTCGCGGGAAACAATGAGCAGTTCTTC. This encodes CASSYGQVAGNNEQFF.

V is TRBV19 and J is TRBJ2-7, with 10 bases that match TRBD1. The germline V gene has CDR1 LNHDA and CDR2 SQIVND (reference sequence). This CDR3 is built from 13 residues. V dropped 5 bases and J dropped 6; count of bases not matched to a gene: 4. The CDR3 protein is CASSFGTGVEQYF. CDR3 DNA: TGTGCCAGTAGTTTCGGGACAGGGGTCGAGCAGTACTTC.

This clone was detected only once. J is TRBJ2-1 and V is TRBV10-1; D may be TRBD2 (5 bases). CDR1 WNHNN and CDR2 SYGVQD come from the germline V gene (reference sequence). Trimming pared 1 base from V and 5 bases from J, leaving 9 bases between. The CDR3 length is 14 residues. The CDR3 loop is CASSEYGINNEQFF. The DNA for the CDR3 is TGCGCCAGCAGTGAGTACGGGATAAACAATGAGCAGTTCTTC.